This T cell receptor (beta chain) was identified during a study of T cell responses to AZD1222 COVID-19 vaccine. Broader study findings: Epitopes outside B.1.351 and B.1.1.7 mutated regions reportedly drew nearly half of spike TCRs. Two AZD1222 administrations were followed by greater Spike-specific TCR breadth and depth. Of the AZD1222 recipients, only 5 or 6 were seropositive at baseline.

Remarks on this clone: Its specificity is unknown.

After removal of 4 bases from V and 7 bases from J, the junction contained 4 bases not matched to a gene. The CDR3 has 14 residues. Germline values: CDR1 SGHRS, CDR2 YFSETQ. TCRdb's table, derived via immunoSEQ multiplex PCR, lists solely in-frame clones and lacks some. This table holds 100,000 to 150,000 clones, approximately 89% found once. The gene calls are TRBV5-1 and TRBJ1-6, with 8 bases aligning to TRBD1. Here the sequenced sample was peripheral blood, taken 28 days after the second AZD1222 dose. The receptor comes from an adult who received the AZD1222 COVID-19 vaccine. Here the CDR3 reads CASSLTGENSPLHF. The CDR3 region has the DNA TGCGCCAGCAGCCTGACAGGGGAAAATTCACCCCTCCACTTT.